This paragraph covers one T cell receptor (beta chain) sequence. This specimen belongs to a study of cytomegalovirus exposure and HLA in healthy donors. This PCR relied on a set of 60 Vbeta primers and 13 Jbeta primers. TCRdb's copy holds only in-frame clones and misses some; the assay was immunoSEQ multiplex PCR. The sample totals some 120,000 clones; its top ten clones hold over 0.8%. CDR1 is LGHNA and CDR2 is YNFKEQ in the germline V gene. V shed 2 bases and J 5 bases; nucleotides not matched to a gene: 4. The CDR3 length is 14 residues. This clonotype originated in a man younger than 35 in good health and CMV-seronegative. The specimen sequenced was PBMCs. The chain is built from TRBV4-2 and TRBJ2-7; 9 positions agree with TRBD1. CDR3 protein: CASSQRTGVDEQYF. DNA of the CDR3: TGTGCCAGCAGCCAACGGACAGGGGTCGACGAGCAGTACTTC.